This T cell receptor beta chain was retrieved from a study of CD8+CD57+ T cells in acquired aplastic anemia. At the level of the study: The study obtained an average of roughly 3 ug of DNA from sorted CD4+ and CD8+ cells. CD4+ reads averaged about 10 million in healthy donors.

Genomic DNA was employed as the template in profiling TCR beta VDJ and CDR3. TCRdb reprocessed the reads via MiXCR and lists one record per CDR3 protein. The sample holds approximately 81,000 distinct CDR3 sequences, over 35% seen once. At least ten counts were recorded for this clonotype. Antigen: not known. Germline CDR1 and CDR2: SGHTA and FQGNSA. Trimming cost V 5 bases and J 5 bases, with 16 bases left between them. This CDR3 spans 15 amino acids. Points from the study as a whole: Simpson's diversity of CD8+ cells was not significantly different in patients compared with controls. Patients had twenty-nine CD8+ CDR3 sequences in common with controls (the shared set).

Sequencing was carried out using sorted CD4+, CD8+, or CD8+CD57+ T cells (not recorded which) from PBMCs. The chain has TRBV7-2 and TRBJ2-1; D not certain. The clonotype was recovered from a human donor in good health, serving as a control. The CDR3 region is CASSPETTRHNEQFF. CDR3 sequence (DNA): TGTGCCAGCAGCCCCGAGACGACTCGCCACAATGAGCAGTTCTTC.